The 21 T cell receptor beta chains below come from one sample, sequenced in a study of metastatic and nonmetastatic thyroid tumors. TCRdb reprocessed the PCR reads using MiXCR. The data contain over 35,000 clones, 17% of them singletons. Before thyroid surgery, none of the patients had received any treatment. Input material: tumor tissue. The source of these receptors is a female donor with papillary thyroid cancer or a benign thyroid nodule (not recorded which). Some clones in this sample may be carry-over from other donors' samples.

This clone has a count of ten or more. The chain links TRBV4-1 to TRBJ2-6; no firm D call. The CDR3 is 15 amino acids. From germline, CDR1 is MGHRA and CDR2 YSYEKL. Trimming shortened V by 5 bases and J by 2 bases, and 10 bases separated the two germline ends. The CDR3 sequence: CASSYLRTGANVLTF. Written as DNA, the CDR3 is TGCGCCAGCAGCTACCTACGAACTGGGGCCAACGTCCTGACTTTC.

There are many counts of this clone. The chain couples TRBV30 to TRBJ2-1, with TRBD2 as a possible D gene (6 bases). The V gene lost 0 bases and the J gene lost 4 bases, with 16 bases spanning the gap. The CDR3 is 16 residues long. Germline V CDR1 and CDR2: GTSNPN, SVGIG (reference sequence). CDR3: CAWSVGAGLTYNEQFF. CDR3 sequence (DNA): TGTGCCTGGAGTGTAGGGGCTGGACTAACTTACAATGAGCAGTTCTTC.

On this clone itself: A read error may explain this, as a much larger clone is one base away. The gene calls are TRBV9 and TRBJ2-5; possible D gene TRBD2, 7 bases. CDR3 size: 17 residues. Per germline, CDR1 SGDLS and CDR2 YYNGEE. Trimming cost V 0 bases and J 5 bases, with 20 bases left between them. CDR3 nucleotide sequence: TGTGCCAGCAGCGTAGGCGGGAGTAGACAGGTAAGCGAGACCCAGTACTTC. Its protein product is CASSVGGSRQVSETQYF.

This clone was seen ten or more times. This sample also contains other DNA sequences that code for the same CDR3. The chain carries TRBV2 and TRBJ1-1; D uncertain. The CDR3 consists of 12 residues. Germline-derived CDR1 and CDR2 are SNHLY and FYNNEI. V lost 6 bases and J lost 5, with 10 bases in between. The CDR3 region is CASSALGTEAFF. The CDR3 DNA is TGTGCCAGCAGCGCCTTAGGGACTGAAGCTTTCTTT.

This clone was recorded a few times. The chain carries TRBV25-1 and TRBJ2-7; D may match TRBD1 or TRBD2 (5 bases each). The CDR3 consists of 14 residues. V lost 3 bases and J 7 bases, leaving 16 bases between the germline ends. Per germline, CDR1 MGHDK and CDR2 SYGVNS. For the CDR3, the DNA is TGTGCCAGCAGTGAGGGGGTTGAGTCCGGGGAGCAGTACTTC. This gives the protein CASSEGVESGEQYF.

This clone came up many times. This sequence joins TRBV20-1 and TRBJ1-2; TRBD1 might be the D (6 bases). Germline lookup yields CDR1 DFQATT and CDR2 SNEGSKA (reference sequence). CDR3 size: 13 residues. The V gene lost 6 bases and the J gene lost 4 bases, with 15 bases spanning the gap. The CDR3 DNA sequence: TGCAGTGCCCCCGAAACAGGGACCTATGGCTACACCTTC. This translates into CSAPETGTYGYTF.

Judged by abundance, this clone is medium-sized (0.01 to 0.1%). The CDR3 region is CSAPTGFNEKLFF. DNA for the CDR3: TGCAGTGCCCCGACAGGGTTTAATGAAAAACTGTTTTTT. V and J are TRBV20-1 and TRBJ1-4; 7 positions agree with TRBD1. J gave up 4 bases and V 6 bases, and 5 bases lay outside the gene matches. Germline values: CDR1 DFQATT, CDR2 SNEGSKA (reference sequence). The CDR3 is made up of 13 amino acids.

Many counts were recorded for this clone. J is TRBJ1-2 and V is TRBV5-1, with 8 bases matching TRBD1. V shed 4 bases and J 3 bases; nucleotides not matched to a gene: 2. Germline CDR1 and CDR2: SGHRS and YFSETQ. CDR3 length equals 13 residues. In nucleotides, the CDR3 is TGCGCCAGCAGCCCGACAGGGGACTATGGCTACACCTTC. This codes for CASSPTGDYGYTF.

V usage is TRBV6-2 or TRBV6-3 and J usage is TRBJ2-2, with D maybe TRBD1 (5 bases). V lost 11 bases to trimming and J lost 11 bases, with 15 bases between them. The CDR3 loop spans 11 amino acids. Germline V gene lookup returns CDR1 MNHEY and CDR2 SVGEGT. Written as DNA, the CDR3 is TGTGCCTCCGGACAAACCGTTGAGCTGTTTTTT. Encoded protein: CASGQTVELFF.

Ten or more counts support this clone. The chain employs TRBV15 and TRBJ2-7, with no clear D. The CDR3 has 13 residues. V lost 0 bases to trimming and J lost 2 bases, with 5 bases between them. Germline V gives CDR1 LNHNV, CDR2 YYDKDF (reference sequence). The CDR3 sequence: CATSRDLTYEQYF. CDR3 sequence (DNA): TGTGCCACCAGCAGAGATCTGACCTACGAGCAGTACTTC.

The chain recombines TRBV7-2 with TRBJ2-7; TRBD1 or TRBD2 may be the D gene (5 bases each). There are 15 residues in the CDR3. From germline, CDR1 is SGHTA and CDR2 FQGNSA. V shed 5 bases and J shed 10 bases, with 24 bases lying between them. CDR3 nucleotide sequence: TGTGCCAGCAGCCTCCTGGACTGGGGACCTATCGATCAGTACTTC. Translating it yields CASSLLDWGPIDQYF.

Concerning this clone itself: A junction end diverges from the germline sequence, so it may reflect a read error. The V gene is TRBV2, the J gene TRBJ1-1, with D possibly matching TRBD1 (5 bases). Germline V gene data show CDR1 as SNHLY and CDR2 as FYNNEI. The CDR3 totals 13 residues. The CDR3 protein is CASSVVRGTVAFF. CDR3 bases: TGTGCCAGTAGTGTCGTACGGGGCACTGTAGCTTTCTTT.

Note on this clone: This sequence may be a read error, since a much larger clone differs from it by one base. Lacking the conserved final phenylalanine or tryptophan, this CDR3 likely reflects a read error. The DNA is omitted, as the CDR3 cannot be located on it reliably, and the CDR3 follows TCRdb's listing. CDR3 in amino acids: CSALRQGLHL. This chain links TRBV20-1 with TRBJ2-7; the table assigns TRBD1, which was not confirmed against the DNA. Germline V lookup: CDR1 DFQATT, CDR2 SNEGSKA (reference sequence). From its first to its last residue, the CDR3 has 10 amino acids.

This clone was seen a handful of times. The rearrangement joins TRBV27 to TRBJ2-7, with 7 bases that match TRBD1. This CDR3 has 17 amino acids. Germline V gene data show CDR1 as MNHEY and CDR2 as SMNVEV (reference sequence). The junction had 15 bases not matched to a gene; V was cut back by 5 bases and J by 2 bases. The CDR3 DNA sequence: TGTGCCAGCAGTCTCCAGGACAGGAAAACGCTTACCTACGAGCAGTACTTC. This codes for CASSLQDRKTLTYEQYF.

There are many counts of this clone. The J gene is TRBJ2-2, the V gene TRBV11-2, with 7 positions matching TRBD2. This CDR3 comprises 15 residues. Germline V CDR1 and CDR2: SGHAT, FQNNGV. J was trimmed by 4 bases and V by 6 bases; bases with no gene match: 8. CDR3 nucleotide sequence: TGTGCCAGCAGGTACGGCGGGAGTGGCACCGGGGAGCTGTTTTTT. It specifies CASRYGGSGTGELFF.

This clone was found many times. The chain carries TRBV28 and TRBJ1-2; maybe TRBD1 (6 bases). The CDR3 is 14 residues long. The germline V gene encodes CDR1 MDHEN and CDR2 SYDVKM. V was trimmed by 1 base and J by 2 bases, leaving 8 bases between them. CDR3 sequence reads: CASSLYGGNYGYTF. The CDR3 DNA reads TGTGCCAGCAGTTTATACGGGGGCAACTATGGCTACACCTTC.

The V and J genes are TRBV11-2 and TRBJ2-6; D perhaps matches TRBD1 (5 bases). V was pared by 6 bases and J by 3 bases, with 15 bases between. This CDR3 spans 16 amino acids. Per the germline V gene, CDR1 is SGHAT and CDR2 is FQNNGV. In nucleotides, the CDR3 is TGTGCCAGCAGAGCAGCAGGGAACTATGGGGCCAACGTCCTGACTTTC. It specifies CASRAAGNYGANVLTF.

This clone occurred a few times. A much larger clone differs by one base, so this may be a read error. The CDR3 reads CASSLQGEGGNEKLFF. CDR3 DNA: TGTGCCAGCAGCCTACAAGGAGAGGGAGGAAATGAAAAACTGTTTTTT. The rearrangement links TRBV7-2 to TRBJ1-4; D not resolved. This CDR3 is built from 16 residues. Germline V gene lookup returns CDR1 SGHTA and CDR2 FQGNSA. V was clipped by 5 bases and J by 5 bases, with 18 bases between them. Full variable domain (remainder filled in from reference TRBV7-2 and TRBJ1-4): GAGVSQSPSNKVTEKGKDVELRCDPISGHTALYWYRQSLGQGLEFLIYFQGNSAPDKSGLPSDRFSAERTGGSVSTLTIQRTQQEDSAVYLCASSLQGEGGNEKLFFGSGTQLSVL.

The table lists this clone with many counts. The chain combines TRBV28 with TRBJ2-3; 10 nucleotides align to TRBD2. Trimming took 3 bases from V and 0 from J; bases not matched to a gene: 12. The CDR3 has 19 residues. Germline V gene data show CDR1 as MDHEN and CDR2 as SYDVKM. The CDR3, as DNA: TGTGCCAGCAGTTTTTTTATTGAGCGGGAGGGCCGGAGCACAGATACGCAGTATTTT. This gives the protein CASSFFIEREGRSTDTQYF.

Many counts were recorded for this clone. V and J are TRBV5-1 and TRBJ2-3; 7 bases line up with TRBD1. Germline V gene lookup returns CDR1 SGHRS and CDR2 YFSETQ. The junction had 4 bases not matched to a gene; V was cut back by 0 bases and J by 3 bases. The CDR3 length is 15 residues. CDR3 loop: CASSLAGQSTDTQYF. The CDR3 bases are TGCGCCAGCAGCTTGGCGGGACAGTCAACAGATACGCAGTATTTT.

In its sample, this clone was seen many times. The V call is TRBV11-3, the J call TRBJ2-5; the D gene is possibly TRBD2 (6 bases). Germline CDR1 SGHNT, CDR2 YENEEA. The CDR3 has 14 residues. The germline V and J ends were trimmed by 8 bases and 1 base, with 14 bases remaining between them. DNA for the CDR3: TGTGCCAGCCGCCGACGGGGGACCCAAGAGACCCAGTACTTC. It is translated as CASRRRGTQETQYF.